These T cell receptor beta chains were read from a single sample in a study of post-analysis software for immune sequencing data. Each CDR3 protein gets one entry after TCRdb re-called the PCR reads with MiXCR. The sample holds approximately 180,000 distinct CDR3 sequences, 30% seen once. What was sequenced was blood. The receptors shown here come from a girl between 5 and 17 years old with multiple sclerosis. The CDR3 runs from the conserved cysteine through the conserved F or W. The order of the fields is J gene, V gene, CDR3 protein.

>TRBJ2-7|TRBV19
CASKEQAKAHEQYF
>TRBJ2-3|TRBV24-1
CATSDSTRDTDTQYF
>.|TRBV5-1
CASSLDLSYEQYF
>TRBJ1-5|TRBV12-3/TRBV12-4
CASSFPDGDQPQHF
>TRBJ2-2|TRBV5-8
CASLHRDRFAGELFF
>TRBJ1-5|TRBV12-3/TRBV12-4
CASRPENRVNQPQHF
>TRBJ2-2|TRBV11-2
CASSPGGNPGELFF
>TRBJ2-3|TRBV7-6
CASSLGVSDTQYF
>TRBJ1-2|TRBV28
CASTTGQGNYGYTF
>TRBJ2-7|TRBV4-1
CASSQESLAGAGYEQYF
>TRBJ2-1|TRBV10-3
CATEGTSGSYNEQFF
>TRBJ2-3|TRBV12-3/TRBV12-4
CASSLLSPGGDTQYF
>TRBJ2-3|TRBV7-2
CASSEAGGEADTQYF
>TRBJ1-2|TRBV7-9
CASSLSVGLKATNYGYTF
>TRBJ1-2|TRBV20-1
CSARDRGAQGGYTF
>TRBJ2-7|TRBV20-1
CSARNTGTISPLYEQYF
>TRBJ2-7|TRBV15
CATSRDPSGREQYF
>TRBJ1-1|TRBV7-9
CASTDAGVMCPEAFF
>TRBJ2-2|TRBV10-3
CATSGRAPGELFF
>TRBJ2-1|TRBV20-1
CSTTGGRASYNEQFF
>TRBJ1-2|TRBV9
CASSFLGQGGYGYTF
>TRBJ2-5|TRBV12-3/TRBV12-4
CASRSSGETQYF
>TRBJ2-1|TRBV29-1
CSVEGLAGAGEQFF
>TRBJ2-1|TRBV7-2
CASSLGRLAGTNEQFF
>TRBJ2-7|TRBV10-3
CAISESGEQYF
>.|TRBV6-2/TRBV6-3
CASSPYNEQYF
>TRBJ2-3|TRBV10-3
CAIRTGSRGSTDTQYF
>TRBJ2-3|TRBV7-8
CASSRPRGGGPTDTQYF
>TRBJ2-7|TRBV6-2/TRBV6-3
CASSRDRLQEAQYF
>TRBJ1-5|TRBV2
CASSANTGDQPQHF
>TRBJ1-1|TRBV6-5
CASSFTGVLAEAFF
>TRBJ1-2|TRBV4-1
CASSQDWGNGYTF
>TRBJ1-2|TRBV6-6
CAGSYTTDGYTF
>TRBJ2-7|TRBV20-1
CSATISGRSSYEQYF
>TRBJ2-1|TRBV29-1
CSVGQFVNEQFF
>TRBJ2-4|TRBV2
CASTLAGGPKNIQYF
>TRBJ2-7|TRBV4-1
CASSSPGGDYEQYF
>TRBJ2-2|TRBV7-3
CASSYRAPPRTGELFF
>TRBJ2-2|TRBV7-6
CASSLGTSGRSGELFF
>.|TRBV3-1
CASSQDRTSGRARETQYF
>TRBJ1-2|TRBV7-9
CANSRGTGGFGYTF
>TRBJ1-2|TRBV27
CASSLSFREAPYGYTF
>TRBJ2-7|TRBV6-5
CASTEDSGRVREQYF
>TRBJ2-7|TRBV5-5
CASSFRYEQYF
>.|TRBV7-8
CASSFVRGRTYEQYF
>TRBJ1-1|TRBV12-3/TRBV12-4
CASTLGGSTTEAFF
>TRBJ2-7|TRBV4-1
CASSHPSGASYEQYF
>TRBJ2-1|TRBV4-1
CASSSPGGRTYNEQFF
>TRBJ1-1|TRBV12-3/TRBV12-4
CTSSLARGGGAWTEAFF
>TRBJ2-7|TRBV7-8
CASSLAVAGTREQYF
>TRBJ1-1|TRBV10-3
CAISEYLTGNQNTEAFF
>TRBJ2-7|TRBV7-9
CASSYSGTNEQYF
>TRBJ1-1|TRBV7-3
CASSLMGDTEAFF
>TRBJ1-1|TRBV18
CASSPAGVGTEAFF
>TRBJ1-1|TRBV7-2
CASTSSSGQVVRGAFF